These T cell receptor beta chains were read from a single sample in a study of glioma-infiltrating T cells after dendritic cell vaccination. This table comes from immunoSEQ multiplex PCR, and its TCRdb copy is limited to in-frame clones, with some not included. Of 100,000 or so clones listed, more than 70% are singletons. The sequenced sample was blood, obtained after dendritic cell vaccination. The receptors shown here come from a human donor with glioblastoma. CDR3s include the opening cysteine and the closing phenylalanine or tryptophan. D genes are given only for firm matches. Part of the rows lack a size; the others show once, few, many or a class for expanded clones.

cdr3_nt cdr3_aa clone_size j_call d_call v_call
TGCGCCAGCAGCCGGAGCGGGAGCTCCTACGAGCAGTACTTC CASSRSGSSYEQYF - TRBJ2-7 TRBD2 TRBV5-1
TGCGCCAGCAGCCAACTTGGGACAGGGGGTGAAGCTTTCTTT CASSQLGTGGEAFF - TRBJ1-1 TRBD1 TRBV4-1
TGTGCCAGCAGACACCCCGGGGGTAGGGCTGAAGCTTTCTTT CASRHPGGRAEAFF - TRBJ1-1 - TRBV28
TGTGCCAGCAGTGACCGACAGGGTCTGCAGCCCCAGCATTTT CASSDRQGLQPQHF - TRBJ1-5 TRBD1 TRBV25-1
TGTGCCTGGAGTGTACCGGGCAGACTGGGGACTCATGGCTACACCTTC CAWSVPGRLGTHGYTF - TRBJ1-2 - TRBV30
TGTGCCACCAGCAGAGAGGTGTGGGGGGGAAATGAAAAACTGTTTTTT CATSREVWGGNEKLFF - TRBJ1-4 - TRBV15
TGCGCCAGCAGATGGGACACGACTACCGGGGAGCTGTTTTTT CASRWDTTTGELFF - TRBJ2-2 - TRBV5-1
TGCAGCGTCGTTACAGGGGTCAATCCAGATACGCAGTATTTT CSVVTGVNPDTQYF - TRBJ2-3 TRBD1 TRBV29-1
TGTGCCAGCAGTTCGCCGGGAAGCGGGATGAAAGATACGCAGTATTTT CASSSPGSGMKDTQYF - TRBJ2-3 TRBD2 TRBV28
TGCAGTGCCCGACAGGGTCTAGGCTACACCTTC CSARQGLGYTF - TRBJ1-2 TRBD1 TRBV20-1
TGCGCCAGCAGCTTGGCCCCCGGGGACACTGAAGCTTTCTTT CASSLAPGDTEAFF - TRBJ1-1 - TRBV5-1
TGTGCCAGCAGCTCGACTAGCGGACCGAGCTCCTACAATGAGCAGTTCTTC CASSSTSGPSSYNEQFF few TRBJ2-1 TRBD2 TRBV5-6
TGTGCCAGCAGCCGACGACAGACCCAAGAGACCCAGTACTTC CASSRRQTQETQYF - TRBJ2-5 - TRBV7-9
TGTGCCAGTAGTGAGGGCAGGGGGCTTAACACTGAAGCTTTCTTT CASSEGRGLNTEAFF few TRBJ1-1 TRBD1 TRBV19
TGTGCCAGCAGCTTTGTTCTAGCGGGGGGCCGGGACACCGGGGAGCTGTTTTTT CASSFVLAGGRDTGELFF - TRBJ2-2 TRBD2 TRBV5-6
TGTGCCAGCAGTACTCAGGGGATCGGAACTGAAGCTTTCTTT CASSTQGIGTEAFF - TRBJ1-1 - TRBV28
TGTGCCAGCAGCTTCCCCTTCTACGAGCAGTACTTC CASSFPFYEQYF - TRBJ2-7 - TRBV7-3
TGTGCCACCGCGGGGACAGCAAACACTGAAGCTTTCTTT CATAGTANTEAFF - TRBJ1-1 TRBD1 TRBV6-1
TGTGCCAGCAGTTCCGGACTAGCGGGAGTTCAACGGCATGAGCAGTTCTTC CASSSGLAGVQRHEQFF - TRBJ2-1 TRBD2 TRBV27
TGCGCCAGCACCCCAGGGGGCATATACTATGGCTACACCTTC CASTPGGIYYGYTF once TRBJ1-2 TRBD1 TRBV4-1
TGCGCCAGCAGCGGGGAGCGGGTAAGCTCCTACGAGCAGTACTTC CASSGERVSSYEQYF - TRBJ2-7 - TRBV4-1
TGCGCCAGCAGCTTTGGGGAGGCTCTTGCCCGCTACGAGCAGTACTTC CASSFGEALARYEQYF - TRBJ2-7 - TRBV5-1
TGTGCCATCAGCCCGGGACAGGCGATCGGGGACACCTTC CAISPGQAIGDTF - TRBJ1-2 TRBD1 TRBV10-3
TGCGCCAGCAGCTTGGACAGTAGCGGGAGTGGCAATGAGCAGTTCTTC CASSLDSSGSGNEQFF - TRBJ2-1 TRBD2 TRBV5-1
TGTGCCAGTAGTTACTTTCCCGGGACAGGAGGGAACATTCAGTACTTC CASSYFPGTGGNIQYF - TRBJ2-4 TRBD1 TRBV19
TGTGCCAGCAGGCTCCAGGGCCGCGAGCAGTACTTC CASRLQGREQYF - TRBJ2-7 - TRBV28
- CASSFAEGTGDRGYGYTF - TRBJ1-2 - TRBV12-1
TGTGCCAGTAGTATAGGGGGGACAGGGGGTATTCTTCAGCCCCAGCATTTT CASSIGGTGGILQPQHF - TRBJ1-5 TRBD1 TRBV19
TGCGCCAGCAGCCCGGGACTAGCGGGGGTTATCGGGGAGCTGTTTTTT CASSPGLAGVIGELFF - TRBJ2-2 TRBD2 TRBV5-1
TGCGCCAGCAGCTTGGGGGGCCAAAGCACAGATACGCAGTATTTT CASSLGGQSTDTQYF - TRBJ2-3 - TRBV5-1
TGTGCCAGCAGCGTAGAACAGGGGCCAGGAAACACCATATATTTT CASSVEQGPGNTIYF - TRBJ1-3 TRBD1 TRBV9
TGTGCCTGGAGGAGTTGGGGCAGCACAGATACGCAGTATTTT CAWRSWGSTDTQYF once TRBJ2-3 - TRBV30
TGTGCCAGTAGTATACAGGGCTTCCAGGGCGAGCAGTACTTC CASSIQGFQGEQYF - TRBJ2-7 - TRBV19
TGTGCCTGGGACTTTCTGCGCCCTGGAAACACCATATATTTT CAWDFLRPGNTIYF - TRBJ1-3 - TRBV30
TGTGCCAGCAGCTTGGTAGGGGTAGACTACGAGCAGTACTTC CASSLVGVDYEQYF - TRBJ2-7 - TRBV5-6
TGTGCCAGCCGCGGAGCGGGAACCGATACGCAGTATTTT CASRGAGTDTQYF - TRBJ2-3 TRBD2 TRBV6-5
TGTGCCAGCAGTAGCCAGGCCTACGAGCAGTACTTC CASSSQAYEQYF - TRBJ2-7 - TRBV2
TGCGCCAGCAGCTTGGCAGGGACAGATACAGATACGCAGTATTTT CASSLAGTDTDTQYF - TRBJ2-3 TRBD1 TRBV5-1
TGTGCCAGCAGCCAAGTGTCAGGGGGCTACGAGCAGTACTTC CASSQVSGGYEQYF - TRBJ2-7 TRBD1 TRBV14
TGTGCCACCAGCAATAGAAGAAACTATGGCTACACCTTC CATSNRRNYGYTF - TRBJ1-2 - TRBV15
TGTGCCAGCAGCCTTCGACTAGCGGGAGCCGGGGAGCTGTTTTTT CASSLRLAGAGELFF few TRBJ2-2 TRBD2 TRBV11-2